This T cell receptor beta chain was sequenced in a study of OX40 agonist ivuxolimab in advanced cancers. Whole-study context: With a range of 23 to 79, age averaged 60 years, and about 80% were male.

Baseline was the first blood sampling point, followed by cycle 4 day 1 and cycle 7 day 1. Comments on this clone: Its matching antigen is unknown.

Using immunoSEQ multiplex PCR, the repertoire was profiled, and TCRdb retains in-frame clones only, with some absent. The sample yields approximately 70,000 clones, roughly 90% seen once. Findings of the study overall: Doses of 0.1 to 3.0 mg/kg were accompanied by clonal expansion of CD4+ and CD8+ blood T cells by week 6. Some nonresponders likewise displayed low normalized T-cell clonal expansion.

Sequenced material: CD4+ or CD8+ T cells sorted from blood, taken in a trial of the OX40 agonist ivuxolimab. The sequence came from an adult with an advanced solid tumor such as melanoma, head and neck, liver or kidney cancer.

The chain's CDR3 is CASSLSGVSYNEQFF. The CDR3 nucleotides are TGCGCCAGCAGCTTGTCCGGAGTGTCCTACAATGAGCAGTTCTTC. The chain couples TRBV5-1 to TRBJ2-1; no reliable D call. V was cut by 1 base and J by 1 base, with 9 bases left in between. Germline CDR1 reads SGHRS; CDR2 reads YFSETQ. The CDR3 extends over 15 amino acids.